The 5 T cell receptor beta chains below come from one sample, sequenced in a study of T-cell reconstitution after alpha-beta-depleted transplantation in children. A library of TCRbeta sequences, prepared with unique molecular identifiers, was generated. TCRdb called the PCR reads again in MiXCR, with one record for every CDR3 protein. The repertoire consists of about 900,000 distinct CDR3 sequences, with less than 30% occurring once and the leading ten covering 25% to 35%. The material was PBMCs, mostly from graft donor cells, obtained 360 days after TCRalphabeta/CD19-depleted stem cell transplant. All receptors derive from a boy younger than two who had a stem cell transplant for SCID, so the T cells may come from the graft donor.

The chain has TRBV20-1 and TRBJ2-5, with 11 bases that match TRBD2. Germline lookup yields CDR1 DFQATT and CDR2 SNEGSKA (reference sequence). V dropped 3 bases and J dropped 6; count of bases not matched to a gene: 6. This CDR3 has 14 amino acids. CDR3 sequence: CSARTLAGDKTQYF. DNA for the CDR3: TGCAGTGCTAGGACACTAGCGGGGGATAAGACCCAGTACTTC.

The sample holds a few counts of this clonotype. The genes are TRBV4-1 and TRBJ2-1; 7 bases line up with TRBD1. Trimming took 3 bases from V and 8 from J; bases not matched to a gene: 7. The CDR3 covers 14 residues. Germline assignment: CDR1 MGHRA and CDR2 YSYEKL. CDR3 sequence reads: CASSQLGTVDEQFF. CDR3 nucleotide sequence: TGCGCCAGCAGCCAGCTAGGGACAGTCGATGAGCAGTTCTTC.

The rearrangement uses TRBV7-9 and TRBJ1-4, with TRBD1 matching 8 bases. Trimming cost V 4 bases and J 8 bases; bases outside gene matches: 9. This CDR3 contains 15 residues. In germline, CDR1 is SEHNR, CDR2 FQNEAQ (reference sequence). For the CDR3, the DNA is TGTGCCAGCAGCTCCTCCGGGACAGGCAAGGAAAAACTGTTTTTT. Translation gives CASSSSGTGKEKLFF. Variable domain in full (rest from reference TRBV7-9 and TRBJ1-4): DTGVSQNPRHKITKRGQNVTFRCDPISEHNRLYWYRQTLGQGPEFLTYFQNEAQLEKSRLLSDRFSAERPKGSFSTLEIQRTEQGDSAMYLCASSSSGTGKEKLFFGSGTQLSVL.

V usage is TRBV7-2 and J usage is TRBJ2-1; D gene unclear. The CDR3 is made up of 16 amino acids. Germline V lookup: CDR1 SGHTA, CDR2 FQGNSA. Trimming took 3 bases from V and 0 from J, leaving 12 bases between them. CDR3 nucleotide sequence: TGTGCCAGCAGCTTTATTCGGGCGGTCTCCTACAATGAGCAGTTCTTC. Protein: CASSFIRAVSYNEQFF.

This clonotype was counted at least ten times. This CDR3 reads CASSFSGSGNTIYF. The CDR3 DNA sequence: TGTGCCAGCAGTTTCTCGGGATCTGGAAACACCATATATTTT. The gene calls are TRBV12-3 or TRBV12-4 and TRBJ1-3; D not certain. Deletions cut 3 bases from V and 1 base from J, with 7 bases between. The CDR3 is 14 residues long.